Listed below are T cell receptor beta chains from one sample, sequenced in a study of CD8+ T cells in alopecia areata. The method was immunoSEQ multiplex PCR; TCRdb's version includes in-frame clones alone and lacks a portion of them. The table includes 150,000 or so clones, 45% to 60% detected once. The sample taken for sequencing was CD4+ T cells sorted from blood. The receptor set was obtained from a human donor with alopecia areata. Both conserved end residues are part of each CDR3. D genes are given only for firm matches. Clone size, where shown, is once, few, many, or a class for clones that have expanded.

clone_size: few; d_call: NA; j_call: TRBJ2-5; v_call: TRBV2; cdr3_nt: TGTGCCAGCAACTGGGCAGGGCCTCAAGAGACCCAGTACTTC; cdr3_aa: CASNWAGPQETQYF
clone_size: few; d_call: NA; j_call: TRBJ1-2; v_call: TRBV19; cdr3_nt: TGTGCCAGTCTGCAGGGCTTGGGCTACACCTTC; cdr3_aa: CASLQGLGYTF
clone_size: NA; d_call: NA; j_call: TRBJ2-2; v_call: TRBV5-1; cdr3_nt: TGCGCCAGCAGCTTTCAGGGCGTAGGCACCGGGGAGCTGTTTTTT; cdr3_aa: CASSFQGVGTGELFF
clone_size: NA; d_call: TRBD1; j_call: TRBJ2-1; v_call: TRBV25-1; cdr3_nt: TGTGCCAGCAGTGGCCCGGGACAGGCGCCGCGCCGTGAGCAGTTCTTC; cdr3_aa: CASSGPGQAPRREQFF
clone_size: NA; d_call: NA; j_call: TRBJ2-3; v_call: TRBV6-6; cdr3_nt: TGTGCCAGCAGCAAATCAGGGGGCACAGATACGCAGTATTTT; cdr3_aa: CASSKSGGTDTQYF
clone_size: few; d_call: NA; j_call: TRBJ2-6; v_call: TRBV5-1; cdr3_nt: TGCGCCAGCAGCTTGGACAGGGGGGCCAACGTCCTGACTTTC; cdr3_aa: CASSLDRGANVLTF
clone_size: few; d_call: NA; j_call: TRBJ2-7; v_call: TRBV30; cdr3_nt: TGTGCCTGGAGTAGGGGGGGATCGGAGTACGAGCAGTACTTC; cdr3_aa: CAWSRGGSEYEQYF
clone_size: few; d_call: TRBD1; j_call: TRBJ1-1; v_call: TRBV7-8; cdr3_nt: TGTGCCAGCAGCTTAGTAGGGGGCGACACTGAAGCTTTCTTT; cdr3_aa: CASSLVGGDTEAFF
clone_size: few; d_call: NA; j_call: TRBJ2-1; v_call: TRBV7-9; cdr3_nt: TGTGCCAGCAGCGAGAGAGCGGTCTCCTACAATGAGCAGTTCTTC; cdr3_aa: CASSERAVSYNEQFF
clone_size: NA; d_call: NA; j_call: TRBJ1-1; v_call: TRBV7-9; cdr3_nt: TGTGCCAGCAGCGCCCGAAGACAGGAGATGAACACTGAAGCTTTCTTT; cdr3_aa: CASSARRQEMNTEAFF
clone_size: NA; d_call: NA; j_call: TRBJ2-3; v_call: TRBV7-9; cdr3_nt: TGTGCCAGCAGCTTAAGGGTGACAGTCTATCAACCAGATACGCAGTATTTT; cdr3_aa: CASSLRVTVYQPDTQYF
clone_size: NA; d_call: TRBD1; j_call: TRBJ2-7; v_call: TRBV28; cdr3_nt: TGTGCCAGCAGGATGGACAGGGGACGGAACGAGCAGTACTTC; cdr3_aa: CASRMDRGRNEQYF
clone_size: NA; d_call: TRBD2; j_call: TRBJ2-7; v_call: TRBV7-6; cdr3_nt: TGTGCCAGCAGCCCTGCTAGCGGGAGCTTGGTCGAGCAGTACTTC; cdr3_aa: CASSPASGSLVEQYF
clone_size: NA; d_call: NA; j_call: TRBJ1-1; v_call: TRBV29-1; cdr3_nt: TGCAGCGCCCAGTACACTGAAGCTTTCTTT; cdr3_aa: CSAQYTEAFF
clone_size: once; d_call: NA; j_call: TRBJ2-3; v_call: TRBV6-1; cdr3_nt: TGTGCCAGCAGTGTGGTCCAGGGGACTAGCACAGATACGCAGTATTTT; cdr3_aa: CASSVVQGTSTDTQYF
clone_size: NA; d_call: NA; j_call: TRBJ2-1; v_call: TRBV7-9; cdr3_nt: TGTGCCAGCAGCCGACCAGGAGACGGGAGCTCCTACAATGAGCAGTTCTTC; cdr3_aa: CASSRPGDGSSYNEQFF
clone_size: NA; d_call: NA; j_call: TRBJ2-5; v_call: TRBV6-5; cdr3_nt: TGTGCCAGCAGTTACTCGCCGAACCTTCGGGAGACCCAGTACTTC; cdr3_aa: CASSYSPNLRETQYF
clone_size: NA; d_call: TRBD2; j_call: TRBJ2-1; v_call: TRBV29-1; cdr3_nt: TGCAGCGTCGATACAGGACTAGCGAGAAACTCCTACAATGAGCAGTTCTTC; cdr3_aa: CSVDTGLARNSYNEQFF
clone_size: once; d_call: NA; j_call: TRBJ2-2; v_call: TRBV15; cdr3_nt: TGTGCCACCAGCAGAGAGAAGACCGGGGAGCTGTTTTTT; cdr3_aa: CATSREKTGELFF
clone_size: few; d_call: TRBD2; j_call: TRBJ2-3; v_call: TRBV10-3; cdr3_nt: TGTGCCATCAGTGAGATCCTAGCGGGGGGGGCAGATACGCAGTATTTT; cdr3_aa: CAISEILAGGADTQYF
clone_size: NA; d_call: NA; j_call: TRBJ2-5; v_call: TRBV7-9; cdr3_nt: TGTGCCAGCAGCTCGGTTGACGAGACCCAGTACTTC; cdr3_aa: CASSSVDETQYF
clone_size: NA; d_call: NA; j_call: TRBJ1-5; v_call: TRBV2; cdr3_nt: TGTGCCAGCAGCGTCGTTAACAGGGCGGGTCAGCCCCAGCATTTT; cdr3_aa: CASSVVNRAGQPQHF
clone_size: NA; d_call: NA; j_call: TRBJ2-2; v_call: TRBV4-1; cdr3_nt: TGCGCCAGCAGCCAAGAGGTGCTTCCGGGGGAGCTGTTTTTT; cdr3_aa: CASSQEVLPGELFF
clone_size: few; d_call: NA; j_call: TRBJ2-6; v_call: TRBV7-9; cdr3_nt: TGTGCCAGCAGCTTGGGAGACAGGCTGTCTGGGGCCAACGTCCTGACTTTC; cdr3_aa: CASSLGDRLSGANVLTF
clone_size: NA; d_call: TRBD1; j_call: TRBJ2-5; v_call: TRBV6-9; cdr3_nt: TGTGCCAGCAGTTATAAAGGGACAGGAATTTGTTGGGAGACCCAGTACTTC; cdr3_aa: CASSYKGTGICWETQYF
clone_size: NA; d_call: NA; j_call: TRBJ1-1; v_call: TRBV5-1; cdr3_nt: TGCGCCAGCAGTCGGGACCTCACTGAAGCTTTCTTT; cdr3_aa: CASSRDLTEAFF
clone_size: NA; d_call: NA; j_call: TRBJ2-4; v_call: TRBV7-9; cdr3_nt: TGTGCCAGCAGCGAAGTCGGGAACATTCAGTACTTC; cdr3_aa: CASSEVGNIQYF
clone_size: NA; d_call: TRBD2; j_call: TRBJ2-3; v_call: TRBV6-1; cdr3_nt: TGTGCCAGCAGTGTGGGTAGCGGGTTTACAGATACGCAGTATTTT; cdr3_aa: CASSVGSGFTDTQYF
clone_size: NA; d_call: NA; j_call: TRBJ1-1; v_call: TRBV6-5; cdr3_nt: TGTGCCAGCAGCCTGTCTGGGGGTTGGGACACTGAAGCTTTCTTT; cdr3_aa: CASSLSGGWDTEAFF
clone_size: NA; d_call: TRBD1; j_call: TRBJ2-1; v_call: TRBV7-9; cdr3_nt: TGTGCCAGCAGCGCCCCGGGACAGGGGGCACGGAATGAGCAGTTCTTC; cdr3_aa: CASSAPGQGARNEQFF
clone_size: NA; d_call: NA; j_call: TRBJ1-4; v_call: TRBV29-1; cdr3_nt: TGCAGCGTTACGAGACACGGAGAAAAACTGTTTTTT; cdr3_aa: CSVTRHGEKLFF
clone_size: few; d_call: NA; j_call: TRBJ1-2; v_call: TRBV7-9; cdr3_nt: TGTGCCAGCAGTTACGACTGGAGGGACTACACCTTC; cdr3_aa: CASSYDWRDYTF
clone_size: NA; d_call: TRBD2; j_call: TRBJ2-3; v_call: TRBV7-3; cdr3_nt: TGTGCCAGCAGCCAAGAAGCGGGAGGCAGCACAGATACGCAGTATTTT; cdr3_aa: CASSQEAGGSTDTQYF
clone_size: NA; d_call: TRBD2; j_call: TRBJ2-1; v_call: TRBV7-9; cdr3_nt: TGTGCCAGCAGCTTCAGCGGGAGCTCCTACAATGAGCAGTTCTTC; cdr3_aa: CASSFSGSSYNEQFF
clone_size: NA; d_call: NA; j_call: TRBJ2-5; v_call: TRBV5-1; cdr3_nt: TGCGCCAGCAGCCCGCAGGGGGGAGAGACCCAGTACTTC; cdr3_aa: CASSPQGGETQYF
clone_size: few; d_call: NA; j_call: TRBJ2-3; v_call: TRBV5-1; cdr3_nt: TGCGCCAGCAGCCCCCAACTAAACACAGATACGCAGTATTTT; cdr3_aa: CASSPQLNTDTQYF
clone_size: few; d_call: NA; j_call: TRBJ2-7; v_call: TRBV6-5; cdr3_nt: TGTGCCAGCAGCCTACCGGGGCTCGGTGTCTACGAGCAGTACTTC; cdr3_aa: CASSLPGLGVYEQYF
clone_size: NA; d_call: TRBD2; j_call: TRBJ2-1; v_call: TRBV2; cdr3_nt: TGTGCCAGCAGGGGAGGGAGGGCCTCAAATGAGCAGTTCTTC; cdr3_aa: CASRGGRASNEQFF
clone_size: NA; d_call: NA; j_call: TRBJ2-3; v_call: TRBV6-5; cdr3_nt: TGTGCCAGTAAGTCAGGGCCGGGCACAGATACGCAGTATTTT; cdr3_aa: CASKSGPGTDTQYF